A selection of T cell receptor beta chains follows, all from one sample in a study of human T cells and chemical hapten exposure. TCRdb analysed the RACE reads with MiXCR anew, one entry per CDR3 protein. The data hold tens of thousands of distinct CDR3 sequences, with 10% observed a single time. Specimen: whole blood, collected in connection with sensitization to the hapten diphenylcyclopropenone (DPC). The receptors were gathered from a woman between 45 and 65 years old with alopecia areata. Some clones in this sample may be carry-over from other donors' samples. CDR3s include the opening cysteine and the closing phenylalanine or tryptophan. The order of the fields is J gene, D gene, V gene, clone size, CDR3 protein, CDR3 DNA. The D gene is left open where the match is weak. Size is stated for part of the rows, as once, few or many counts, or as a class when the clone is expanded.

J gene: TRBJ2-1
D gene: NA
V gene: TRBV27
clone size: many
CDR3 protein: CASSTGYNEQFF
CDR3 DNA: TGTGCCAGCAGTACAGGATACAATGAGCAGTTCTTC

J gene: TRBJ2-3
D gene: TRBD2
V gene: TRBV20-1
clone size: NA
CDR3 protein: CSANRLAGGPMDTQYF
CDR3 DNA: TGCAGTGCGAACCGACTAGCGGGAGGGCCTATGGATACGCAGTATTTT

J gene: TRBJ1-2
D gene: NA
V gene: TRBV3-1
clone size: many
CDR3 protein: CASSQAADNYGYTF
CDR3 DNA: TGTGCCAGCAGCCAAGCTGCGGATAACTATGGCTACACCTTC

J gene: TRBJ1-1
D gene: NA
V gene: TRBV5-1
clone size: NA
CDR3 protein: CASSLDILNTEAFF
CDR3 DNA: TGCGCCAGCAGCTTGGACATCTTGAACACTGAAGCTTTCTTT

J gene: TRBJ2-5
D gene: NA
V gene: TRBV9
clone size: NA
CDR3 protein: CASSAGETQYF
CDR3 DNA: TGTGCCAGCAGCGCTGGAGAGACCCAGTACTTC

J gene: TRBJ2-2
D gene: TRBD1
V gene: TRBV7-9
clone size: few
CDR3 protein: CASSTGVLANTGELFF
CDR3 DNA: TGTGCCAGCAGCACAGGGGTCCTCGCGAACACCGGGGAGCTGTTTTTT

J gene: TRBJ1-1
D gene: NA
V gene: TRBV20-1
clone size: few
CDR3 protein: CSAAPGTNTEAFF
CDR3 DNA: TGCAGTGCTGCACCGGGGACGAACACTGAAGCTTTCTTT

J gene: TRBJ2-7
D gene: TRBD2
V gene: TRBV29-1
clone size: few
CDR3 protein: CSARTGGGGYEQYF
CDR3 DNA: TGCAGCGCCCGCACCGGGGGCGGGGGGTACGAGCAGTACTTC

J gene: TRBJ1-4
D gene: TRBD1
V gene: TRBV4-2
clone size: NA
CDR3 protein: CASSLRQGYEKLFF
CDR3 DNA: TGTGCCAGCAGCCTCCGACAGGGTTACGAAAAACTGTTTTTT

J gene: TRBJ1-1
D gene: NA
V gene: TRBV6-1
clone size: many
CDR3 protein: CASSEWGQGEAFF
CDR3 DNA: TGTGCCAGCAGTGAATGGGGGCAAGGTGAAGCTTTCTTT

J gene: TRBJ2-7
D gene: NA
V gene: TRBV12-3/TRBV12-4
clone size: few
CDR3 protein: CASSSTFREQYF
CDR3 DNA: TGTGCCAGCAGTTCCACTTTTCGCGAGCAGTACTTC

J gene: TRBJ2-1
D gene: TRBD2
V gene: TRBV5-1
clone size: many
CDR3 protein: CASSLDSGRVLYNEQFF
CDR3 DNA: TGCGCCAGCAGCTTGGATAGCGGGAGGGTACTTTACAATGAGCAGTTCTTC

J gene: TRBJ2-5
D gene: NA
V gene: TRBV5-1
clone size: few
CDR3 protein: CASSYSTLGNQETQYF
CDR3 DNA: TGCGCCAGCAGTTACAGTACCTTGGGGAACCAAGAGACCCAGTACTTC

J gene: TRBJ2-7
D gene: TRBD2
V gene: TRBV6-6
clone size: NA
CDR3 protein: CASSPREVILAGSYEQYF
CDR3 DNA: TGTGCCAGCAGTCCCAGGGAAGTGATACTAGCGGGAAGCTACGAGCAGTACTTC

J gene: TRBJ1-2
D gene: NA
V gene: TRBV29-1
clone size: NA
CDR3 protein: CSVGYPTPNYGYTF
CDR3 DNA: TGCAGCGTCGGTTATCCAACACCGAACTATGGCTACACCTTC

J gene: TRBJ2-3
D gene: TRBD2
V gene: TRBV6-2/TRBV6-3
clone size: many
CDR3 protein: CASSYAGVPDTQYF
CDR3 DNA: TGTGCCAGCAGTTACGCGGGAGTCCCAGATACGCAGTATTTT

J gene: TRBJ2-3
D gene: TRBD2
V gene: TRBV19
clone size: many
CDR3 protein: CASSGRTSGSSDTQYF
CDR3 DNA: TGTGCCAGTAGTGGCCGGACTAGCGGGAGCTCAGATACGCAGTATTTT

J gene: TRBJ1-6
D gene: TRBD1
V gene: TRBV11-2
clone size: few
CDR3 protein: CASRNPGQGVSLHF
CDR3 DNA: TGTGCCAGCAGAAATCCGGGACAGGGAGTTTCCCTCCACTTT

J gene: TRBJ2-3
D gene: NA
V gene: TRBV3-1
clone size: many
CDR3 protein: CASSFYTDTQYF
CDR3 DNA: TGTGCCAGCAGTTTCTACACAGATACGCAGTATTTT

J gene: TRBJ2-7
D gene: NA
V gene: TRBV20-1
clone size: many
CDR3 protein: CSARTSWEQYF
CDR3 DNA: TGCAGTGCTAGAACCTCCTGGGAGCAGTACTTC

J gene: TRBJ2-1
D gene: NA
V gene: TRBV29-1
clone size: many
CDR3 protein: CSVRTASYNEQFF
CDR3 DNA: TGCAGCGTTCGGACGGCTTCCTACAATGAGCAGTTCTTC

J gene: TRBJ2-2
D gene: TRBD1
V gene: TRBV11-2
clone size: many
CDR3 protein: CASELWTGGYTGELFF
CDR3 DNA: TGTGCCAGCGAGCTCTGGACAGGGGGGTACACCGGGGAGCTGTTTTTT

J gene: TRBJ1-1
D gene: NA
V gene: TRBV12-3/TRBV12-4
clone size: NA
CDR3 protein: CASSSRGGAQAFF
CDR3 DNA: TGTGCCAGCAGCTCCCGAGGTGGGGCGCAAGCTTTCTTT

J gene: TRBJ2-7
D gene: NA
V gene: TRBV21-1
clone size: many
CDR3 protein: CASSITAREFCYEQYF
CDR3 DNA: TGTGCCAGCAGCATTACAGCTCGCGAGTTCTGCTACGAGCAGTACTTC

J gene: TRBJ1-1
D gene: TRBD1
V gene: TRBV4-2
clone size: few
CDR3 protein: CASSSRTGANTEAFF
CDR3 DNA: TGTGCCAGCAGCTCCCGGACAGGGGCGAACACTGAAGCTTTCTTT

J gene: TRBJ1-2
D gene: NA
V gene: TRBV19
clone size: many
CDR3 protein: CASNSRGRGDYGYTF
CDR3 DNA: TGTGCCAGTAACTCTCGGGGGCGCGGCGACTATGGCTACACCTTC

J gene: TRBJ2-7
D gene: NA
V gene: TRBV5-1
clone size: many
CDR3 protein: CASSAGSPYEQYF
CDR3 DNA: TGCGCCAGCAGCGCCGGGAGCCCCTACGAGCAGTACTTC

J gene: TRBJ2-1
D gene: TRBD2
V gene: TRBV6-5
clone size: few
CDR3 protein: CASRKLAGQYNEQFF
CDR3 DNA: TGTGCCAGCAGAAAACTAGCGGGGCAATACAATGAGCAGTTCTTC

J gene: TRBJ1-1
D gene: NA
V gene: TRBV5-1
clone size: many
CDR3 protein: CASSLDSEAFF
CDR3 DNA: TGCGCCAGCAGCTTGGACAGTGAAGCTTTCTTT

J gene: TRBJ2-7
D gene: TRBD1
V gene: TRBV15
clone size: NA
CDR3 protein: CATSRRTGDYEQYF
CDR3 DNA: TGTGCCACCAGCAGACGCACAGGGGACTACGAGCAGTACTTC

J gene: TRBJ2-1
D gene: TRBD1
V gene: TRBV7-2
clone size: NA
CDR3 protein: CASSFRQGTSYNEQFF
CDR3 DNA: TGTGCCAGCAGCTTTCGACAGGGTACCTCCTACAATGAGCAGTTCTTC

J gene: TRBJ1-1
D gene: NA
V gene: TRBV11-2
clone size: many
CDR3 protein: CASSWSKRNTEAFF
CDR3 DNA: TGTGCCAGCAGCTGGTCGAAGCGGAACACTGAAGCTTTCTTT

J gene: TRBJ1-1
D gene: TRBD1
V gene: TRBV5-4
clone size: many
CDR3 protein: CASSLGWTGLNTEAFF
CDR3 DNA: TGTGCCAGCAGCTTGGGTTGGACAGGGTTGAACACTGAAGCTTTCTTT

J gene: TRBJ1-5
D gene: NA
V gene: TRBV12-3/TRBV12-4
clone size: many
CDR3 protein: CASSVSYNQPQHF
CDR3 DNA: TGTGCCAGCAGCGTCTCTTATAATCAGCCCCAGCATTTT

J gene: TRBJ1-4
D gene: NA
V gene: TRBV7-9
clone size: few
CDR3 protein: CASTFATNEKLFF
CDR3 DNA: TGTGCCAGCACCTTTGCAACTAATGAAAAACTGTTTTTT

J gene: TRBJ1-3
D gene: TRBD1
V gene: TRBV6-6
clone size: NA
CDR3 protein: CASTRQGGLGNTIYF
CDR3 DNA: TGTGCCAGCACCCGACAGGGAGGGCTTGGAAACACCATATATTTT

J gene: TRBJ1-1
D gene: NA
V gene: TRBV12-3/TRBV12-4
clone size: many
CDR3 protein: CASRPIVGTEAFF
CDR3 DNA: TGTGCCAGCAGACCTATAGTGGGAACTGAAGCTTTCTTT

J gene: TRBJ2-2
D gene: TRBD1
V gene: TRBV7-8
clone size: few
CDR3 protein: CASSGRTGPGELFF
CDR3 DNA: TGTGCCAGCAGCGGGCGGACAGGGCCCGGGGAGCTGTTTTTT

J gene: TRBJ1-1
D gene: NA
V gene: TRBV19
clone size: many
CDR3 protein: CASRESTGMNTEAFF
CDR3 DNA: TGTGCCAGTAGAGAATCGACAGGTATGAACACTGAAGCTTTCTTT

J gene: TRBJ2-7
D gene: TRBD2
V gene: TRBV7-3
clone size: few
CDR3 protein: CASSLGGSNHEQYF
CDR3 DNA: TGTGCCAGCAGCTTGGGCGGGAGCAACCACGAGCAGTACTTC

J gene: TRBJ2-7
D gene: TRBD2
V gene: TRBV11-2
clone size: few
CDR3 protein: CASSSGTSGSRQYF
CDR3 DNA: TGTGCCAGCAGCTCCGGGACTAGCGGTTCGCGTCAGTACTTC

J gene: TRBJ1-2
D gene: NA
V gene: TRBV10-3
clone size: many
CDR3 protein: CAISEDIRLGGYTF
CDR3 DNA: TGTGCCATCAGTGAGGATATTCGGTTGGGAGGCTACACCTTC

J gene: TRBJ1-1
D gene: NA
V gene: TRBV15
clone size: few
CDR3 protein: CATSRQDMNTEAFF
CDR3 DNA: TGTGCCACCAGCAGACAGGATATGAACACTGAAGCTTTCTTT

J gene: TRBJ2-7
D gene: NA
V gene: TRBV29-1
clone size: NA
CDR3 protein: CSVEDRAYEQYF
CDR3 DNA: TGCAGCGTTGAAGATCGGGCCTACGAGCAGTACTTC

J gene: TRBJ1-5
D gene: NA
V gene: TRBV2
clone size: many
CDR3 protein: CASSERFTPNQPQHF
CDR3 DNA: TGTGCCAGCAGTGAAAGGTTTACTCCTAATCAGCCCCAGCATTTT

J gene: TRBJ2-5
D gene: NA
V gene: TRBV20-1
clone size: many
CDR3 protein: CSARAAGAETQYF
CDR3 DNA: TGCAGTGCTAGGGCGGCAGGGGCGGAGACCCAGTACTTC

J gene: TRBJ1-1
D gene: TRBD1
V gene: TRBV6-5
clone size: many
CDR3 protein: CASNPGQGRAFF
CDR3 DNA: TGTGCCAGCAACCCGGGACAGGGGCGAGCTTTCTTT

J gene: TRBJ1-1
D gene: NA
V gene: TRBV18
clone size: many
CDR3 protein: CASSPPGHRSGFF
CDR3 DNA: TGTGCCAGCTCACCACCGGGACATCGTTCTGGTTTCTTT

J gene: TRBJ2-2
D gene: NA
V gene: TRBV24-1
clone size: NA
CDR3 protein: CATSDGRRDTGELFF
CDR3 DNA: TGTGCCACCAGTGATGGCAGAAGGGACACCGGGGAGCTGTTTTTT

J gene: TRBJ2-1
D gene: NA
V gene: TRBV7-6
clone size: many
CDR3 protein: CASSLKGAGHNEQFF
CDR3 DNA: TGTGCCAGCAGCTTAAAGGGGGCGGGACACAATGAGCAGTTCTTC

J gene: TRBJ2-5
D gene: TRBD2
V gene: TRBV18
clone size: few
CDR3 protein: CASQTSGSQETQYF
CDR3 DNA: TGTGCCAGCCAGACTAGCGGGAGCCAAGAGACCCAGTACTTC

J gene: TRBJ2-3
D gene: NA
V gene: TRBV20-1
clone size: many
CDR3 protein: CSASGVAGFRTDTQYF
CDR3 DNA: TGCAGTGCTTCCGGCGTTGCGGGCTTCCGCACAGATACGCAGTATTTT

J gene: TRBJ2-1
D gene: TRBD2
V gene: TRBV11-1
clone size: many
CDR3 protein: CASSRTSGSISYNEQFF
CDR3 DNA: TGTGCCAGCAGCCGGACTAGCGGGAGTATTTCCTACAATGAGCAGTTCTTC

J gene: TRBJ2-5
D gene: NA
V gene: TRBV18
clone size: NA
CDR3 protein: CASSLPGLRETQYF
CDR3 DNA: TGTGCCAGCTCACTCCCCGGGCTCAGGGAGACCCAGTACTTC

J gene: TRBJ2-1
D gene: NA
V gene: TRBV20-1
clone size: NA
CDR3 protein: CSASRNEQFF
CDR3 DNA: TGCAGTGCTAGTCGCAATGAGCAGTTCTTC